This record looks at one T cell receptor (beta chain) sequence and its context. This sample was included in a study of early T cells in non-severe SARS-CoV-2 infection. V lost 0 bases to trimming and J lost 1 base; unmatched junction nucleotides: 10. This CDR3 is built from 19 residues. Per the germline V gene, CDR1 is LGHNA and CDR2 is YNFKEQ. Unique molecular identifiers were attached to individual cDNA molecules. MiXCR, run by TCRdb on the 5' RACE reads, gives a single entry per CDR3 protein. Among tens of thousands of distinct CDR3 sequences listed, around 9.3% were seen once. Material: whole blood, obtained at baseline. This clonotype originated in an adult who was a healthcare worker with PCR-confirmed SARS-CoV-2 infection or an uninfected control (not recorded which). V gene TRBV4-2 combines with J gene TRBJ2-5; 11 bases line up with TRBD2. In DNA form, the CDR3 reads TGTGCCAGCAGCCAAGATTTTGGGACTAGCGGCATCGCCCAAGAGACCCAGTACTTC. It specifies CASSQDFGTSGIAQETQYF.